This passage covers 17 T cell receptor beta chains from one sample sequenced in a study of cytomegalovirus exposure and HLA in healthy donors (TCRdb year 2017). To prepare the library, the immunoSEQ multiplex PCR assay was applied. The multiplex PCR relied on a mix of 60 forward primers for TCR Vbeta segments and 13 reverse primers for TCR Jbeta segments. TCRdb took this table from immuneACCESS and kept in-frame rearrangements with V and J called. Such tables lack part of the clones; where checked against another copy, unresolved V genes explain under half of the gap, and the rest is unexplained. The sample records under 150,000 clones, 82% of which are singletons. 2% to 3% of the sample goes to the ten largest clones. Sequencing was performed on PBMCs. The receptors were sampled from a male donor in good health and CMV-seronegative.

The chain is built from TRBV30 and TRBJ2-1; tentative D call: TRBD2 (5 bases). Trimming left V 0 bases short and J 7 bases short, with 10 bases between. The CDR3 consists of 13 residues. CDR1 and CDR2 (germline): GTSNPN, SVGIG (reference sequence). The CDR3 coding sequence is TGTGCCTGGAGTGTAATACCGGGGAATGAGCAGTTCTTC. Amino acid sequence: CAWSVIPGNEQFF.

This chain uses TRBV6-5 with TRBJ2-5; a weak D match, TRBD2 (6 bases). This CDR3 has 14 residues. V lost 7 bases, J lost 7 bases, and 19 bases lay in between. Germline lookup yields CDR1 MNHEY and CDR2 SVGAGI. The CDR3 DNA follows: TGTGCCAGCACCCCCCAGGGACTCCCATGGACCCAGTACTTC. It specifies CASTPQGLPWTQYF.

The chain links TRBV5-8 to TRBJ1-1; 11 bases match TRBD1. The CDR3 contains 18 residues. Germline lookup yields CDR1 SGHTS and CDR2 YDEGEE. The junction had 16 bases not matched to a gene; V was cut back by 2 bases and J by 7 bases. CDR3: CASSLQSTGTGGPGEAFF. The CDR3 DNA follows: TGTGCCAGCAGCTTACAATCCACCGGGACAGGGGGTCCAGGTGAAGCTTTCTTT. The whole variable domain, filled in from reference TRBV5-8 and TRBJ1-1, reads EAGVTQSPTHLIKTRGQQATLRCSPISGHTSVYWYQQALGLGLQFLLWYDEGEERNRGNFPPRFSGRQFPNYSSELNVNALELEDSALYLCASSLQSTGTGGPGEAFFGQGTRLTVV.

The rearrangement uses TRBV12-5 and TRBJ1-5; D ambiguous. The CDR3 is made up of 12 amino acids. Germline-derived CDR1 and CDR2 are LGHNT and FRNRAP. Trimming removed 4 bases from V and 9 bases from J, with 10 bases in between. Here the CDR3 DNA reads TGTGCTAGTGGTTCAGCGGCCGGGCCCCAGCATTTT. It specifies CASGSAAGPQHF.

The gene calls are TRBV4-1 and TRBJ2-3, with 9 nucleotides matching TRBD2. J was trimmed by 5 bases and V by 4 bases; bases with no gene match: 10. Germline V lookup: CDR1 MGHRA, CDR2 YSYEKL. This CDR3 comprises 16 residues. This chain's CDR3 is CASSPYSGSQGDTQYF. CDR3 in DNA: TGCGCCAGCAGCCCCTATAGCGGGAGTCAGGGAGATACGCAGTATTTT.

This clone was counted a few times. This chain uses TRBV29-1 with TRBJ2-7; D remains ambiguous. Trimming removed 7 bases from V and 5 bases from J, with 9 bases in between. The CDR3 runs 10 residues. The germline CDR1 and CDR2 sequences are SQVTM and ANQGSEA. The CDR3 DNA is TGCAGCGCCCTCGAGCACGAGCAGTACTTC. Translated, it gives CSALEHEQYF.

The chain combines TRBV9 with TRBJ2-2, with TRBD2 matching 7 bases. The trim removed 7 bases at V and 7 bases at J, leaving 7 bases unmatched. CDR3 size: 13 residues. The germline gives CDR1 SGDLS, CDR2 YYNGEE. The CDR3 here is CASRDGRYGELFF. CDR3 sequence (DNA): TGTGCCAGCCGGGACGGGAGGTACGGGGAGCTGTTTTTT.

The chain links TRBV11-3 to TRBJ2-7, with D perhaps TRBD2 (6 bases). V was clipped by 8 bases and J by 4 bases, with 18 bases between them. CDR3 size: 14 residues. CDR1 and CDR2 from the germline V gene are SGHNT and YENEEA. The CDR3 DNA sequence: TGTGCCAGCTCGTCCGGACTAACCCCTTACGAGCAGTACTTC. Translated, it gives CASSSGLTPYEQYF.

This clone has just a few counts. This sequence joins TRBV13 and TRBJ1-2; a possible D gene is TRBD1 (5 bases). CDR1 and CDR2 (germline): PRHDT, FYEKMQ (reference sequence). The CDR3 spans 15 residues. The ends were cut back, 3 bases at V and 4 bases at J, with 15 bases in the middle. The CDR3: CASSLNLAGIYGYTF. The CDR3 bases are TGTGCCAGCAGCTTGAACCTGGCAGGGATCTATGGCTACACCTTC.

This chain links TRBV14 with TRBJ2-1; 7 nucleotides line up with TRBD1. The CDR3 contains 14 residues. V dropped 4 bases and J dropped 16; count of bases not matched to a gene: 16. Germline values: CDR1 SGHDN, CDR2 FVKESK. The CDR3 DNA sequence: TGTGCCAGCAGCCTTATAGCGCCGTCGGGACAGACTTTCTTC. Protein product: CASSLIAPSGQTFF.

The chain is built from TRBV18 and TRBJ1-2; tentatively, D is TRBD1 (6 bases). The length of the CDR3 is 14 residues. CDR1 KGHSH and CDR2 LQKENI come from the germline V gene. Trimming shortened V by 2 bases and J by 6 bases, and 13 bases separated the two germline ends. This CDR3 reads CASSPRTGRDGYTF. CDR3 coding DNA: TGTGCCAGCTCACCAAGAACAGGGAGGGATGGCTACACCTTC.

V and J are TRBV4-3 and TRBJ1-4, with TRBD1 matching 8 bases. The CDR3 runs to 15 residues. CDR1 and CDR2 (germline): LGHNA, YSLEER. V lost 3 bases to trimming and J lost 8 bases; unmatched junction nucleotides: 8. CDR3 sequence reads: CASSQVTGVEEKLFF. For the CDR3, the DNA is TGCGCCAGCAGCCAGGTGACAGGGGTAGAAGAAAAACTGTTTTTT.

The CDR3 bases are TGTGCCACCGGACAGGGCCGAGGCTACACCTTC. This sequence encodes CATGQGRGYTF. V is TRBV27 and J is TRBJ1-2; 8 nucleotides match TRBD1. Germline-derived CDR1 and CDR2 are MNHEY and SMNVEV (reference sequence). V dropped 10 bases and J dropped 8; count of bases not matched to a gene: 6. This CDR3 comprises 11 residues.

This clone appeared once. V and J are TRBV19 and TRBJ2-5, with D perhaps TRBD2 (6 bases). Germline V lookup: CDR1 LNHDA, CDR2 SQIVND (reference sequence). The germline V and J ends were trimmed by 3 bases and 1 base, with 15 bases remaining between them. The CDR3 is made up of 16 amino acids. The CDR3 protein is CASSIPSGLSQETQYF. CDR3 DNA sequence: TGTGCCAGTAGTATCCCGAGCGGGTTATCCCAAGAGACCCAGTACTTC.

The chain carries TRBV5-6 and TRBJ2-7; 8 positions match TRBD1. Germline CDR1 reads SGHDT; CDR2 reads YYEEEE. The CDR3 consists of 15 residues. V dropped 2 bases and J dropped 2; count of bases not matched to a gene: 6. As DNA, the CDR3 is TGTGCCAGCAGCTTATCGGACAGGGAACCCTACGAGCAGTACTTC. Its translation is CASSLSDREPYEQYF.

The chain uses TRBV27 and TRBJ2-1, with D possibly matching TRBD1 (7 bases). The germline V and J ends were trimmed by 3 bases and 10 bases, with 10 bases remaining between them. CDR1 and CDR2 from the germline V gene are MNHEY and SMNVEV (reference sequence). The CDR3 extends over 12 amino acids. The CDR3 protein is CASSFAGQEQFF. Written as DNA, the CDR3 is TGTGCCAGCAGTTTTGCGGGACAGGAGCAGTTCTTC.

V gene TRBV7-3 combines with J gene TRBJ1-4, with unresolved D. Germline loops: CDR1 SGHTA, CDR2 FQGTGA. The CDR3 has 13 amino acids. Trimming took 4 bases from V and 4 from J, leaving 7 bases between them. DNA of the CDR3: TGTGCCAGCAGCTCTACTAGTAATGAAAAACTGTTTTTT. It yields the protein CASSSTSNEKLFF.